The source of this TCR beta chain is a study of beta chain features in type 1 diabetes. Whole-study results and caveats: Still unanswered here is whether HLA type influences TCRB rearrangement. Insertions were fewer and deletions more numerous at VDJ junctions in type 1 diabetes patients. Moderate yet significant TCRB CDR3 shortening was seen in Type 1 diabetes patients in all four CD4+ subsets.

This clone was picked up one time. Antigen: not known. The entirety of the isolated RNA underwent reverse transcription, so expressed TCRB transcripts were sequenced. Sequencing was performed with immunoSEQ multiplex PCR; in TCRdb, only in-frame clones are kept and a portion is missing. Found here are 95,000 to 110,000 clones, roughly 28% of them singletons; the top ten hold 0.5% to 0.6%. The CDR3 totals 16 residues. The germline CDR1 and CDR2 sequences are MNHEY and SMNVEV (reference sequence). Trimming removed 5 bases from V and 6 bases from J; junction bases left unmatched: 9. The chain employs TRBV27 and TRBJ2-1, with TRBD2 identical over 11 bases. The clonotype originates from a woman under 30 with type 1 diabetes. Sequencing was performed on central memory CD4+ T cells from blood. The CDR3 sequence is CASSISTSGRGNEQFF. In nucleotides, the CDR3 is TGTGCCAGCAGTATCTCCACTAGCGGGAGAGGCAATGAGCAGTTCTTC.